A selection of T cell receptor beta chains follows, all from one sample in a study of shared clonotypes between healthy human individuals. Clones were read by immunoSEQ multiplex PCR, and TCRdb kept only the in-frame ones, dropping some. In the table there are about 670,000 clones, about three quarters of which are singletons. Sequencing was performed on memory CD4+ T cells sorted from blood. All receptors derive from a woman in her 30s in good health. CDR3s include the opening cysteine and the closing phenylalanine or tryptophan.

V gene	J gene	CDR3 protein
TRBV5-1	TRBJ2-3	CASSLGTSGVGTQYF
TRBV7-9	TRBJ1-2	CASRNGAGYGYTF
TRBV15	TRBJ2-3	CATSSPTNRGPTDTQYF
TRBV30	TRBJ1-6	CAWEQGNSPLHF
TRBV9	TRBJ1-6	CASSVLSENSPLHF
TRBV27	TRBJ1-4	CASSLSGRTNEKLFF
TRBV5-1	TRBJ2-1	CASSFSPTGTSYNEQFF
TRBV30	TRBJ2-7	CAWSISLEQYF
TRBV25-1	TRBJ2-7	CASSVLDGATPSGEQYF
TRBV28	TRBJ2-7	CASSSGLAGGVQYF
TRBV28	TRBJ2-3	CASSLNRFGDTQYF
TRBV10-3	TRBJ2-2	CAISSSGPNTGELFF
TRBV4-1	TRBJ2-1	CASSPRGLAGVWSYNEQFF
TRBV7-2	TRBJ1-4	CASSSETALREKLFF
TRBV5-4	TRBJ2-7	CASSFYGAGEQYF
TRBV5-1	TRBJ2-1	CASRKEIAGNEQFF
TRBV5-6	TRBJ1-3	CASSPLDSGNTIYF
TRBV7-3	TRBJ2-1	CASSLGLAPNEQFF
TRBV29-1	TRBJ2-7	CSVVRDRGSYEQYF
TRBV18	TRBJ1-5	CASSRGAGNQPQHF
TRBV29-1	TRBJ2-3	CSVTVAGVTDTQYF
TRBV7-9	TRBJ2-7	CASSIPGLAYEQYF
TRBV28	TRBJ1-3	CASSLYAPSGTGNTIYF
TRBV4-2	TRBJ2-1	CASSAADQVHEQFF
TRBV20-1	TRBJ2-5	CSAKREETQYF
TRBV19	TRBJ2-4	CASSRGSGDTLGRMKNIQYF
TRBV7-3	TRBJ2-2	CASSQREGPGELFF
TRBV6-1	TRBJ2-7	CASSRLLSYEQYF
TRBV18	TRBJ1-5	CASADINQPQHF
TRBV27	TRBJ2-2	CASSSSGTPFTGELFF
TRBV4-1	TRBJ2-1	CASSQVLAHPFF
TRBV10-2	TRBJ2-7	CASNRDNSYEQYF
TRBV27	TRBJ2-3	CASSLETGRVLPDTQYF
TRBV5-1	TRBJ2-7	CASSLPSGESYEQYF
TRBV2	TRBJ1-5	CASSLTRNQPQHF
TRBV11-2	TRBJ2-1	CASSLDGASGINEQFF
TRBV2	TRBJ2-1	CASSRSRSELGFF
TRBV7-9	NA	CASSKTGGSTYEQYF
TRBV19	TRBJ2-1	CASRGGSSLNEQFF
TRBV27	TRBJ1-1	CASSTSTGGRGTEAFF
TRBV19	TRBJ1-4	CASSIVRTVRDEKLFF
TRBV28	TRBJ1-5	CASNKAGTSNQPQHF
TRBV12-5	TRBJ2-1	CASGLLYNEQFF
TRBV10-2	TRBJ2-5	CASSEPGRTQYF
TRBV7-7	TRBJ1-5	CASSRGRKFSNQPQHF
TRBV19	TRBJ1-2	CASSINAENAYGYTF
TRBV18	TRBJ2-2	CASSLFRDMEAGELFF
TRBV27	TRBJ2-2	CASSRLAGQTGELFF
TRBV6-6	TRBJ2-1	CATGPNSYNEQFF